These T cell receptor beta chains were read from a single sample in a study of shared T cell receptors in the human thymus. TCRdb's table, derived via immunoSEQ multiplex PCR, lists solely in-frame clones and lacks some. The sample lists hundreds of thousands of clones, about 89% occurring once. The sample was also reused in another study, on human thymus T cells.

Specimen: thymocytes. The receptor source for this set is a boy younger than two with a congenital heart defect. The CDR3 runs from the conserved cysteine through the conserved F or W. The D gene is left open where the match is weak. Where a row states a size, it is once, few, many or the class of an expanded clone; other rows omit it.

V,length,J,D,size,DNA,CDR3
TRBV4-2,16,TRBJ1-1,NA,once,TGTGCCAGCAGCCAGGGAGCGGGTCAGGGGAACACTGAAGCTTTCTTT,CASSQGAGQGNTEAFF
TRBV28,15,TRBJ2-7,TRBD1,NA,TGTGCCAGCAGTTCTTACGACAGGGGGACCTACGAGCAGTACTTC,CASSSYDRGTYEQYF
TRBV4-3,17,TRBJ1-1,NA,NA,TGCGCCAGCAGCCCCCAGCCGGTTTTGCTAGTGAACACTGAAGCTTTCTTT,CASSPQPVLLVNTEAFF
TRBV6-4,14,TRBJ2-7,TRBD2,NA,TGTGCCAGCAGTGAAACTAGCGGGAGTGGGGAGCAGTACTTC,CASSETSGSGEQYF
TRBV29-1,16,TRBJ2-2,TRBD2,NA,TGCAGCGTTGAGGGTCGGCGGGAGAGGGACACCGGGGAGCTGTTTTTT,CSVEGRRERDTGELFF
TRBV4-3,18,TRBJ2-3,TRBD2,once,TGCGCCAGCAGCCAAGCCCCGGGACTAGCGGATAGCACAGATACGCAGTATTTT,CASSQAPGLADSTDTQYF
TRBV28,15,TRBJ2-4,NA,NA,TGTGCCAGCAGTCTCAGGGGAATGGCCAAAAACATTCAGTACTTC,CASSLRGMAKNIQYF
TRBV5-1,17,TRBJ2-2,NA,NA,TGCGCCAGCAGCTTGGGGGTAGGGACTTTCAACACCGGGGAGCTGTTTTTT,CASSLGVGTFNTGELFF
TRBV21-1,16,TRBJ2-7,NA,NA,TGTGCCAGCAGCATAAAGGAGACAGCAGGACCCTACGAGCAGTACTTC,CASSIKETAGPYEQYF
TRBV25-1,14,TRBJ1-1,NA,NA,TGTGCCAGCAGCGGAGGAGGCTGGAACACTGAAGCTTTCTTT,CASSGGGWNTEAFF
TRBV28,14,TRBJ2-2,NA,once,TGTGCCAGCCAAACCTACCGCGGGGTCGGGGAGCTGTTTTTT,CASQTYRGVGELFF
TRBV5-1,17,TRBJ2-2,TRBD2,NA,TGCGCCAGCAGCTTGGGAGGACTAGCGGGAGGCACCGGGGAGCTGTTTTTT,CASSLGGLAGGTGELFF
TRBV28,16,TRBJ1-5,NA,once,TGTGCCAGCAGTTTATACACGATTTATAGCAATCAGCCCCAGCATTTT,CASSLYTIYSNQPQHF
TRBV28,19,TRBJ2-1,TRBD1,once,TGTGCCAGCACCCCTCCCGACAGGGGACCCACTCTCGTCTACAATGAGCAGTTCTTC,CASTPPDRGPTLVYNEQFF
TRBV6-4,13,TRBJ1-6,NA,NA,TGTGCCAGCAGTGCCGCCGCGAATTCACCCCTCCACTTT,CASSAAANSPLHF
TRBV18,15,TRBJ2-6,NA,NA,TGTGCCAGCTCACGCGGCCGGGGTGCGGCCAACGTCCTGACTTTC,CASSRGRGAANVLTF
TRBV15,14,TRBJ2-3,NA,NA,TGTGCCACCAGCGGTTTTAGTTTTTCAGATACGCAGTATTTT,CATSGFSFSDTQYF
TRBV19,16,TRBJ1-6,TRBD1,NA,TGTGCCAGTTCGCTTCAGGGGGCTATCTATAATTCCCCCCTCCACTTT,CASSLQGAIYNSPLHF
TRBV4-2,14,TRBJ1-2,NA,few,TGTGCCAGCAGCCAATCTGAAAGCGCCTATGGCTACACCTTC,CASSQSESAYGYTF
TRBV12-5,16,TRBJ1-3,NA,NA,TGTGCTAGTGGTTTGGATCCCGGGGTTTCCGGAAACACCATATATTTT,CASGLDPGVSGNTIYF
TRBV10-3,16,TRBJ2-7,TRBD1,NA,TGTGCCATCAGTGAGTCGGTTTCAGGGGGCGAGTACGAGCAGTACTTC,CAISESVSGGEYEQYF
TRBV30,12,TRBJ2-7,NA,NA,TGTGCCTGGTCAGGGCCAACCTACGAGCAGTACTTC,CAWSGPTYEQYF
TRBV15,11,TRBJ2-7,NA,NA,TGTGCCACCAGCAGCGAGGGAGTCGGGTACTTC,CATSSEGVGYF
TRBV5-6,14,TRBJ1-2,TRBD1,NA,TGTGCCAGCAGCTTCAGGGGGCGAGGGTATGGCTACACCTTC,CASSFRGRGYGYTF
TRBV28,13,TRBJ1-2,NA,few,TGTGCCAGCAGTTCGACAGTCTACTATGGCTACACCTTC,CASSSTVYYGYTF
TRBV28,10,TRBJ2-5,NA,NA,TGTGCCAGCAGCCGGGAGACCCAGTACTTC,CASSRETQYF
TRBV7-2,14,TRBJ2-5,NA,NA,TGTGCCAGCGGACACAGGGCCACGGGAGAGACCCAGTACTTC,CASGHRATGETQYF
TRBV25-1,14,TRBJ2-7,NA,NA,TGTGCCAGCAAAGGGACCGGGGGGCCCTACGAGCAGTACTTC,CASKGTGGPYEQYF
TRBV7-8,16,TRBJ2-3,NA,NA,TGTGCCAGCAGTCCACGGAATAGGGGCAACACAGATACGCAGTATTTT,CASSPRNRGNTDTQYF
TRBV6-1,13,TRBJ2-1,NA,NA,TGTGCCAGCAGTGAACGTAGTTCATATGAGCAGTTCTTC,CASSERSSYEQFF
TRBV4-1,18,TRBJ2-7,TRBD2,NA,TGCGCCAGCAGCCGACCGGGACTAGCGGGAGTCGGGCCCTACGAGCAGTACTTC,CASSRPGLAGVGPYEQYF
TRBV30,13,TRBJ1-3,NA,NA,TGTGCCTGGATCCGGGACCTAGCGGACACCATATATTTT,CAWIRDLADTIYF
TRBV12-5,16,TRBJ2-3,TRBD2,NA,TGTGCTAGTGGTCCTAGGCGGGAGGGCCCCCCAGATACGCAGTATTTT,CASGPRREGPPDTQYF
TRBV19,16,TRBJ2-3,TRBD2,NA,TGTGCCAGTAGTAGGGCTAGCGGGGGCCTCACAGATACGCAGTATTTT,CASSRASGGLTDTQYF
TRBV11-2,18,TRBJ2-1,TRBD2,NA,TGTGCCAGCAGCCACGGACTAGCGGAAAGCCTCACCTACAATGAGCAGTTCTTC,CASSHGLAESLTYNEQFF
TRBV4-1,16,TRBJ2-7,NA,NA,TGCGCCAGCAGCCAAAAACCCCCAGGGGTGGGGTACGAGCAGTACTTC,CASSQKPPGVGYEQYF
TRBV4-3,15,TRBJ2-5,TRBD1,NA,TGCGCCAGCAGCCAACTTACAGGGGTGGGGGAGACCCAGTACTTC,CASSQLTGVGETQYF
TRBV12-5,19,TRBJ2-1,TRBD2,NA,TGTGCTAGTGGTTTGTCTGGGACTAGCGGGTCTAGCTCCTACAATGAGCAGTTCTTC,CASGLSGTSGSSSYNEQFF
TRBV5-1,14,TRBJ1-1,NA,few,TGCGCCAGCAGCTGGGGACACCAGAACACTGAAGCTTTCTTT,CASSWGHQNTEAFF